This T cell receptor beta chain stems from a study of shared clonotypes between healthy human individuals. Repertoires were generated with immunoSEQ multiplex PCR, while TCRdb's copy carries only in-frame clones and drops some. This sample has about 2 million clones; about 95% occur once, and the top ten carry more than 0.1%. As concerns this clone: Its cognate antigen is unknown.

This CDR3 comprises 14 residues. With 7 bases clipped from V and 3 bases from J, the junction kept 8 bases outside the gene matches. Germline V gene lookup returns CDR1 SQVTM and CDR2 ANQGSEA. Overall study findings and caveats: The four-donor shared clonotypes exceeded non-shared clonotypes in generation probability, with non-shared ones scoring lower.

The origin of this receptor is a young man in good health. V usage is TRBV29-1 and J usage is TRBJ1-5; the match to TRBD1 covers 8 bases. The sample was naive CD4+ T cells sorted from blood. Indicated subset: CD45RA+ positively selected. CDR3: CSAWTGRINQPQHF. In DNA, the CDR3 is TGCAGCGCATGGACAGGGAGAATCAATCAGCCCCAGCATTTT. The entire variable domain, with the rest obtained from reference TRBV29-1 and TRBJ1-5, is as follows: SAVISQKPSRDICQRGTSLTIQCQVDSQVTMMFWYRQQPGQSLTLIATANQGSEATYESGFVIDKFPISRPNLTFSTLTVSNMSPEDSSIYLCSAWTGRINQPQHFGDGTRLSIL.